What follows is one T cell receptor (beta chain) and its context. CDR1 and CDR2 from the germline V gene are LNHDA and SQIVND (reference sequence). The J segment lost 2 bases and the V segment lost 3 bases, leaving 7 bases of the junction unmatched. This CDR3 is built from 16 residues. TCRdb keeps only in-frame clones here, not all; method: immunoSEQ multiplex PCR. The sample includes over 950,000 clones, 60% to 80% of them seen just once. These data belong to a study of shared clonotypes between healthy human individuals. The TCR comes from a man in his late teens or twenties in good health. Some clones in this sample may be carry-over from other donors' samples. The chain links TRBV19 to TRBJ2-7; TRBD2 matches at 10 bases. Sample: memory CD4+ T cells from PBMCs. Subset denoted: CD45RA-negative fraction. CDR3 residues: CASSISGLAATYEQYF. CDR3 DNA sequence: TGTGCCAGTAGTATTTCAGGACTAGCGGCAACCTACGAGCAGTACTTC.